This T cell receptor (beta chain) was profiled in a study of cytomegalovirus exposure and HLA in healthy donors. Study findings and constraints: TCR beta sequences numbering 16,951 were associated with HLA alleles at 0.05 false discovery rate in a later analysis. Overall, under 200 TCR beta chains were annotated as cytomegalovirus-associated. Common viral pathogens seemed to be connected with several of the most significant clusters, according to a later analysis.

In regard to this clone: Its antigen is unknown.

Vbeta (60) and Jbeta (13) primers were used in the PCR. The assay was immunoSEQ multiplex PCR, and TCRdb's table has in-frame clones only and misses some. The sample holds 150,000 to 200,000 clones, 60% to 80% seen once. Germline V lookup: CDR1 SNHLY, CDR2 FYNNEI. CDR3 size: 16 residues. Unmatched junction bases numbered 13, after V lost 6 bases and J lost 8 bases. The receptor was derived from a man aged 45 to 65 in good health and CMV-seropositive. This chain uses TRBV2 with TRBJ1-2; 12 bases map to TRBD1. Source material: PBMCs. The CDR3 spells CASSAYGTGGTGGYTF. In nucleotides, the CDR3 is TGTGCCAGCAGCGCATACGGGACAGGGGGCACGGGAGGCTACACCTTC.